The rows below give T cell receptor beta chains drawn from one sample of a study of T cells in Graves' hyperthyroidism and ophthalmopathy. MiXCR, run by TCRdb on the multiplex PCR reads, gives a single entry per CDR3 protein. The sample carries around 700,000 distinct CDR3 sequences, around a third recorded once. Input material: blood. All receptors derive from a middle-aged woman with Graves' hyperthyroidism. Each CDR3 is given with its conserved first and last residue. A D gene is named only where the DNA matches it firmly. Only some rows state a clone size, as once, few, many or a class for expanded clones.

v_call	d_call	j_call	clone_size	cdr3_nt	cdr3_aa
TRBV10-3	.	TRBJ2-3	.	TGTGCCAGCAGTCGAACGAGAGGAGGAGATACGCAGTATTTT	CASSRTRGGDTQYF
TRBV7-8	TRBD2	TRBJ2-5	.	TGTGCCAGCAGCTTAGGGGGACTAGCGTCAGTAGGCTTTGAGACCCAGTACTTC	CASSLGGLASVGFETQYF
TRBV10-3	.	TRBJ1-1	many	TGTGCCATCAGTGAGTCAGACAGGTCGAACACTGAAGCTTTCTTT	CAISESDRSNTEAFF
TRBV19	.	TRBJ1-6	many	TGTGCCAGTAGTATCTATGTAGATTCACCCCTCCACTTT	CASSIYVDSPLHF
TRBV14	.	TRBJ1-2	.	TGTGCCAGCAGCCCCTCAGGTCGCGTCTATGGCTACACCTTC	CASSPSGRVYGYTF
TRBV19	.	TRBJ1-1	many	TGTGCCAGTAGTATAGCGGGGTCCAACACTGAAGCTTTCTTT	CASSIAGSNTEAFF
TRBV9	.	TRBJ2-3	.	TGTGCCAGCAGCGTAGGAGACACAGATACGCAGTATTTT	CASSVGDTDTQYF
TRBV6-1	.	TRBJ2-7	few	TGTGCCAGCAGCCCCTGGGACAACTCCTACGAGCAGTACTTC	CASSPWDNSYEQYF
TRBV7-2	.	TRBJ1-6	.	TGTGCCAGCAGCTTAGTTCCTAATTCACCCCTCCACTTT	CASSLVPNSPLHF
TRBV5-1	.	TRBJ2-2	.	TGCGCCAGCAGCTTGTCGCTAAAGAACACCGGGGAGCTGTTTTTT	CASSLSLKNTGELFF
TRBV10-3	.	TRBJ2-7	.	TGTGCCAGCAGCTTAGTCGGACAGCTCGTAAATGGGCAGTACTTC	CASSLVGQLVNGQYF
TRBV29-1	.	TRBJ1-1	.	TGCAGCAGTAACCCGGGGGGCACTGAAGCTTTCTTT	CSSNPGGTEAFF
TRBV6-4	.	TRBJ1-6	.	TGTGCCAGCAGTTACAGGGAGAATTCACCCCTCCACTTT	CASSYRENSPLHF
TRBV5-5	.	TRBJ1-2	few	TGTGCCAGCAGCTTGATACCCCGGTTATCCGGGGGAGACTATGGCTACACCTTC	CASSLIPRLSGGDYGYTF
TRBV19	TRBD1	TRBJ1-1	many	TGTGCCAGTAGCCTCTGGGACAGGCAGAACACTGAAGCTTTCTTT	CASSLWDRQNTEAFF
TRBV25-1	.	TRBJ1-5	many	TGTGCCAGCGAATCGGGGTTTGGTCAGCCCCAGCATTTT	CASESGFGQPQHF
TRBV12-3/TRBV12-4	.	TRBJ1-3	.	TGTGCCAGCAGTTTTCAGGCCCGCTCTGGAAACACCACATATTTT	CASSFQARSGNTTYF
TRBV29-1	TRBD2	TRBJ2-3	.	TGCAGCGGACGACTAGCCACAGATACGCAGTATTTT	CSGRLATDTQYF
TRBV12-3/TRBV12-4	.	TRBJ1-1	many	TGTGCCAGCACAAGGATGGCCATGAACACTGAAGCTTTCTTT	CASTRMAMNTEAFF
TRBV2	TRBD1	TRBJ1-2	many	TGTGCCAGCAGCGGGGGACAGGGACTCCCCGTTAACTATGGCTACACCTTC	CASSGGQGLPVNYGYTF
TRBV6-5	.	TRBJ1-1	.	TGTGCCAGCAGTGGGGTCTCTGAAGCTTTCTTT	CASSGVSEAFF
TRBV19	.	TRBJ2-7	.	TGTGCCAGTGGTAAAATCGGCGTCTGGAACGAGCAGTACTTC	CASGKIGVWNEQYF
TRBV7-2	.	TRBJ2-2	many	TGTGCCAGCAGCTTACGTTTGGCACCCGGGGAGCTGTTTTTT	CASSLRLAPGELFF
TRBV7-2	TRBD2	TRBJ2-7	.	TGTGCCAGCAGCCGCAGAGCGGGAGCAAGGAATGGGTTTTCCTACGAGCAGTACTTC	CASSRRAGARNGFSYEQYF
TRBV6-5	TRBD1	TRBJ1-3	.	TGTGCCAGCAGTTACGGGGCAGGGACAGGAGGAAACACCATATATTTT	CASSYGAGTGGNTIYF
TRBV5-5	.	TRBJ1-1	many	TGTGCCAGCAGCCTCTGGACTGAAGCTTTCTTT	CASSLWTEAFF
TRBV24-1	.	TRBJ1-1	many	TGTGCCACCAGTGATTTTACAGGGAAGGACACTGAAGCTTTCTTT	CATSDFTGKDTEAFF
TRBV29-1	.	TRBJ2-1	.	TGCAGCGTTGATCCTGACGGGAATTACAATGAGCAGTTCTTC	CSVDPDGNYNEQFF
TRBV10-3	.	TRBJ1-2	few	TGTGCCACCGCTAGGCAGGGACCTTCCTATGGCTACACCTTC	CATARQGPSYGYTF
TRBV7-3	.	TRBJ1-2	.	TGTGCCAGCAGCTCCCCCCGGGGGCTGAGCTATGGCTACACCTTC	CASSSPRGLSYGYTF
TRBV7-8	TRBD1	TRBJ1-6	many	TGTGCCAGCAGCCAACAACCCACAGGGGGCGATCGGAATTCACCCCTCCACTTT	CASSQQPTGGDRNSPLHF
TRBV7-6	TRBD1	TRBJ1-3	.	TGTGCCAGTCGGATTGGGACAGCTGGAAACACCATATATTTT	CASRIGTAGNTIYF
TRBV7-3	TRBD1	TRBJ1-3	.	TGTGCCAGCAGCTTGTCCGGGACAGGGGGCTTTGGAAACACCATATATTTT	CASSLSGTGGFGNTIYF
TRBV24-1	.	TRBJ2-2	.	TGTGCCACCAGTGATTTGCATTTCTCGGAGGGGGCGGAAGGCACCGGGGAGCTGTTTTTT	CATSDLHFSEGAEGTGELFF
TRBV5-1	.	TRBJ1-6	.	TGTGCCAGCAGCTTCATAGGAGACAGCCTAAATTCACCCCTCCACTTT	CASSFIGDSLNSPLHF
TRBV19	.	TRBJ1-4	many	TGTGCCAGTATGCGGCAGGGTAATGAAAAACTGTTTTTT	CASMRQGNEKLFF
TRBV20-1	TRBD1	TRBJ1-1	many	TGCAGTGCGCCCCCGACAGGGAGGGCTGAAGCTTTCTTT	CSAPPTGRAEAFF
TRBV20-1	.	TRBJ2-5	many	TGCGATAATATTCCGGGCCGGACGGCCGAGACCCAGTACTTC	CDNIPGRTAETQYF
TRBV5-1	TRBD1	TRBJ2-2	.	TGCGCCAGCAGCGAACAGGGGGCCGTCGGCACCGGGGAGCTGTTTTTT	CASSEQGAVGTGELFF
TRBV12-3/TRBV12-4	.	TRBJ1-1	many	TGTGCCAGCAGTGCCTACAGGGATTCCAGGTTT	CASSAYRDSRF
TRBV29-1	.	TRBJ2-7	.	TGCAGCGTGGAAGGAGACAGCTCCTACGAGCAGTACTTC	CSVEGDSSYEQYF
TRBV24-1	.	TRBJ2-2	once	TGTGCCGCCAGTGGACTGTACACCGGGGAGCTGTTTTTT	CAASGLYTGELFF
TRBV9	TRBD1	TRBJ1-1	.	TGTGCCAGCAGCGTAGGGGGGGGACAGGTAAACACTGAAGCTTTCTTT	CASSVGGGQVNTEAFF
TRBV10-3	.	TRBJ1-2	many	TGTGCCATCAGTGAGTCTCCGGGAAGGGACTATGGCTACACCTTC	CAISESPGRDYGYTF
TRBV7-3	.	TRBJ2-7	.	TGTGCCAGCAGGCCTGGGAGGGGGTCTGGGGCCAACGAGCAGTACTTC	CASRPGRGSGANEQYF
TRBV7-9	TRBD1	TRBJ1-2	many	TGTGCCAGCCAAATACAGGGGGCCTATGGCTACACCTTC	CASQIQGAYGYTF
TRBV5-1	.	TRBJ2-7	.	TGCGCCTCCCGGGACGGCCTTGAGGAGCAGTACTTC	CASRDGLEEQYF